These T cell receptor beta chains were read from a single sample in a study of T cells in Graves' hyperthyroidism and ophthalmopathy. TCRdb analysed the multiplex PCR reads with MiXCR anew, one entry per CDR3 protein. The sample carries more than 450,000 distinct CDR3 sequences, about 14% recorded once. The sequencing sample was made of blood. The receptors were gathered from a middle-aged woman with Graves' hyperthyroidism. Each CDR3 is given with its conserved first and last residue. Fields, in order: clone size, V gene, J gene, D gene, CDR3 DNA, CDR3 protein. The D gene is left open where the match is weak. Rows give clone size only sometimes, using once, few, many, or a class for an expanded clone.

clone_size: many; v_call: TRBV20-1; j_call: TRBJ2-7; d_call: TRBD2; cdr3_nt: TGCAGTGCTAGGGGGAGGGGAGACTCCTACGAGCAGTACTTC; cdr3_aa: CSARGRGDSYEQYF
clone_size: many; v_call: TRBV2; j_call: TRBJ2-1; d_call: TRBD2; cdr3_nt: TGTGCCAGCAGCCAGGGACTAGCGTTCTACAATGAGCAGTTCTTC; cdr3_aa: CASSQGLAFYNEQFF
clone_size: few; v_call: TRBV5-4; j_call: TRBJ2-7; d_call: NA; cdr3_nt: TGTGCCAGCAGCCCCGAGAGGAGCGAGCAGTACTTC; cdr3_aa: CASSPERSEQYF
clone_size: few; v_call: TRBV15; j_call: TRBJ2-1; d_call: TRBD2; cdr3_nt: TGTGCCACCAGCAGAGCGGGAGGCTCCTACAATGAGCAGTTCTTC; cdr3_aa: CATSRAGGSYNEQFF
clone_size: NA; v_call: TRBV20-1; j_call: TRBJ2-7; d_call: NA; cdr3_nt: TGCAGTGCTACGACGCTTCGAGGGCAGGATCTTGGGGAGCAGTACTTC; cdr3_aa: CSATTLRGQDLGEQYF
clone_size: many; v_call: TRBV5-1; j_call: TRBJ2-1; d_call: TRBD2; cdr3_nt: TGCGCCAGCACTAACAGCTTAGCGGGAGCTGAGCAGTTCTTC; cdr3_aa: CASTNSLAGAEQFF
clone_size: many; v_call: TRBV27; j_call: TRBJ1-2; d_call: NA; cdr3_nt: TGTGCCAGCAAAAGGGAATCCGACTATGGCTACACCTTC; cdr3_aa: CASKRESDYGYTF
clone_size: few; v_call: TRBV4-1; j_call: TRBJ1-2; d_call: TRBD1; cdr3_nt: TGCGCCAGCAGCCCGCAAAGGGGGCGGGATGGCTACACCTTC; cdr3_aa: CASSPQRGRDGYTF
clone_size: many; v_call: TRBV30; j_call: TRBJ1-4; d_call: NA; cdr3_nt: TGTGCCTGGAGTGATCTGGGAATTAATGAAAAACTGTTTTTT; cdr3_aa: CAWSDLGINEKLFF
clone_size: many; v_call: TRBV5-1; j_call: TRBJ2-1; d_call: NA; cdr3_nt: TGCGCCAGCAGCTTGGGAGGGACTCCTATCATCGGAACCAATGAGCAGTTCTTC; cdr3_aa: CASSLGGTPIIGTNEQFF
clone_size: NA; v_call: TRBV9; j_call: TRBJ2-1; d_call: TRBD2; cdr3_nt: TGTGCCAGCAGCTTCACACTAGCGGGAGGTTGGAATGAGCAGTTCTTC; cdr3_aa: CASSFTLAGGWNEQFF